The 3 T cell receptor beta chains listed next were all sequenced from one sample in a study of blood T cell repertoires in COVID-19 (dated by TCRdb to the early 2020s). Library generation was performed with the immunoSEQ multiplex PCR assay. The table comes from immuneACCESS by way of TCRdb, which keeps in-frame sequences with V and J called. Part of the clones is missing from these tables; in studies checked, under half for an unresolved V gene and the rest for unknown reasons. In this sample the table shows around 200,000 clones, 80% to 90% of which occur a single time. The leading ten clones occupy 0.88% of the sample. The source material was peripheral blood. These receptors were taken from a woman younger than 35 who had recovered from COVID-19.

The rearrangement joins TRBV19 to TRBJ1-5; a weak D match, TRBD1 (6 bases). The CDR3 length is 15 residues. In germline, CDR1 is LNHDA, CDR2 SQIVND (reference sequence). V was shortened by 5 bases and J by 3 bases, with 14 bases between the two germline ends. CDR3 protein: CASSLITGPNQPQHF. CDR3 DNA sequence: TGTGCCAGTAGTCTCATCACAGGGCCCAATCAGCCCCAGCATTTT.

The V and J genes are TRBV4-1 and TRBJ2-2; D call uncertain. Germline values: CDR1 MGHRA, CDR2 YSYEKL. The V and J ends lost 4 bases and 6 bases respectively, with 12 bases between them. The CDR3 is made up of 14 amino acids. CDR3 sequence reads: CASSLRALAGELFF. The DNA for the CDR3 is TGCGCCAGCAGCCTAAGAGCTTTGGCCGGGGAGCTGTTTTTT.

The V gene is TRBV3-1 (or the pseudogene TRBV3-2), the J gene TRBJ1-5; no firm D call. Trimming took 1 base from V and 3 from J, leaving 7 bases between them. The CDR3 contains 14 residues. Per germline, CDR1 LGHDT and CDR2 YNNKEL (reference sequence). The CDR3 DNA sequence: TGTGCCAGCAGCCAAGTTAGCGACAATCAGCCCCAGCATTTT. Protein: CASSQVSDNQPQHF.